The TCR beta chain under discussion was sequenced for a study of T cell changes during pregnancy in multiple sclerosis. Data came from immunoSEQ multiplex PCR; TCRdb stores just in-frame clones and leaves some out. This table has roughly 75,000 clones, 85% to 95% appearing once. V was pared by 5 bases and J by 6 bases, with 8 bases of the junction left unmatched. CDR1 SQVTM and CDR2 ANQGSEA come from the germline V gene. The CDR3 loop spans 14 amino acids. Sequencing used peripheral blood, obtained after pregnancy. This clonotype was obtained from a female donor in good health, enrolled as a control in a pregnancy study. V is TRBV29-1 and J is TRBJ2-1; 9 bases are shared with TRBD1. CDR3 residues: CSVSTGTGSNEQFF. The DNA of the CDR3 is TGCAGCGTTAGTACCGGGACAGGGAGCAATGAGCAGTTCTTC.